These T cell receptor beta chains were read from a single sample in a study of blood T cell repertoires in COVID-19. Data came from immunoSEQ multiplex PCR; TCRdb stores just in-frame clones and leaves some out. The data show roughly 120,000 clones, with around three quarters seen just once and 6.2% held by the top ten. The source material was peripheral blood. The receptors shown here come from a man between 65 and 80 years old with acute or convalescent COVID-19. CDR3s include the opening cysteine and the closing phenylalanine or tryptophan. D genes are given only for firm matches. A row's size may be missing; if present it is once, few, many or a size class.

j_gene,abundance,v_gene,len,d_gene,CDR3nt,CDR3aa
TRBJ1-1,.,TRBV2,13,.,TGTGCCAGCAAAGACAGAGAGAACACTGAAGCTTTCTTT,CASKDRENTEAFF
TRBJ1-2,.,TRBV12-3/TRBV12-4,13,.,TGTGCCAGCAGTGAGCAGGGGTTTGGCGGCTACACCTTC,CASSEQGFGGYTF
TRBJ2-7,.,TRBV20-1,16,.,TGCAGTGCTAGTCCTTCAGGGGATTTTTCCCCCTACGAGCAGTACTTC,CSASPSGDFSPYEQYF
TRBJ1-3,.,TRBV6-5,15,.,TGTGCCAGCAGTTACCTCTCAGGCTCTGGAAACACCATATATTTT,CASSYLSGSGNTIYF
TRBJ1-5,few,TRBV28,13,TRBD1,TGTGCCAGCATACAGGGGCCTAGGCAGCCCCAGCATTTT,CASIQGPRQPQHF
TRBJ1-1,.,TRBV18,13,.,TGTGCCAGCTCACCACCGGTAACAGATGAAGCTTTCTTT,CASSPPVTDEAFF
TRBJ2-5,.,TRBV3-1/TRBV3-2,12,.,TGTGCCAGCAGCCAACAACAAGAGACCCAGTACTTC,CASSQQQETQYF
TRBJ1-1,.,TRBV27,15,.,TGTGCCAGCTGGAGAAGAGGAGGGGCGGACACTGAAGCTTTCTTT,CASWRRGGADTEAFF
TRBJ1-1,.,TRBV7-3,14,TRBD1,TGTGCCAGCAGCTTAAACGCAGGGGGGACTGAAGCTTTCTTT,CASSLNAGGTEAFF
TRBJ2-2,.,TRBV24-1,16,TRBD1,TGTGCCACCAGTGACCCACGGACAGGGGACGCCGGGGAGCTGTTTTTT,CATSDPRTGDAGELFF
TRBJ1-1,.,TRBV5-1,14,.,TGCGCCAGCAGCTTGGGACACCCGAACACTGAAGCTTTCTTT,CASSLGHPNTEAFF
TRBJ1-6,.,TRBV19,17,TRBD1,TGTGCCAGTAGTAACGGACAGGAGAGCTCCTATAATTCACCCCTCCACTTT,CASSNGQESSYNSPLHF
TRBJ1-5,.,TRBV24-1,17,.,TGTGCCACCAGTGCCCAGGGCCGAACGCGAAGCAATCAGCCCCAGCATTTT,CATSAQGRTRSNQPQHF
TRBJ1-6,.,TRBV6-2/TRBV6-3,15,.,TGTGCCAGCAGTTTTACTCCCCAGGCTGATTCACCCCTCCACTTT,CASSFTPQADSPLHF
TRBJ2-7,.,TRBV5-4,15,.,TGTGCCAGCAGCCGCGCAGGGCGGAGCTCCTACGAGCAGTACTTC,CASSRAGRSSYEQYF
TRBJ2-2,.,TRBV12-3/TRBV12-4,13,.,TGTGCCAGCAGGCCTCTTGAGACCGGGGAGCTGTTTTTT,CASRPLETGELFF